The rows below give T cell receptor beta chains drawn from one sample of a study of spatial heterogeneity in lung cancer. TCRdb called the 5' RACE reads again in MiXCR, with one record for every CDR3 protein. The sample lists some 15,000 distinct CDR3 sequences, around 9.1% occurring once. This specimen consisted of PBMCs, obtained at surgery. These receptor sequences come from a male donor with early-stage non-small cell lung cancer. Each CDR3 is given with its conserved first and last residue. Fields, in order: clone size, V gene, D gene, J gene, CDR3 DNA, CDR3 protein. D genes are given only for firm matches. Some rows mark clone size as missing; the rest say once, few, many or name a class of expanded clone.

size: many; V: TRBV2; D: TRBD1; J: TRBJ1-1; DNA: TGTGCCAGCTTATCCCTAAATCGGGACAGTGAAGCTTTCTTT; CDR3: CASLSLNRDSEAFF
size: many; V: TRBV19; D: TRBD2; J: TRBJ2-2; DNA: TGTGCCAGTAGGCCGCTAGCGGGAGCGGCCGGGGAGCTGTTTTTT; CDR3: CASRPLAGAAGELFF
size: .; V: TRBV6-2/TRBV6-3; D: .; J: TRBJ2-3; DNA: TGTGCCGGCGCTAGGCATCTTAGCACAGATACGCAGTATTTT; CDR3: CAGARHLSTDTQYF
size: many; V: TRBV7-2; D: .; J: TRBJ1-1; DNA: TGTGCCAGCAGCTTAGATGGCAGGGTCACTGAAGCTTTCTTT; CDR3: CASSLDGRVTEAFF
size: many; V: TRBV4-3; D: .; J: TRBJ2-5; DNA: TGCGCCAGCAGCCAAGATGCCCGGGACGGGTTAGAGACCCAGTACTTC; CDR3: CASSQDARDGLETQYF
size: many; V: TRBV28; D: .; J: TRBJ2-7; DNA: TGTGCCAGCAGTGGGGCGGATTCAACCTACGAGCAGTACTTC; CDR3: CASSGADSTYEQYF
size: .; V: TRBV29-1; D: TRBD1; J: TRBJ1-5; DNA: TGCAGCGCACAGGGGCTGAATCAGCCCCAGCATTTT; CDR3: CSAQGLNQPQHF
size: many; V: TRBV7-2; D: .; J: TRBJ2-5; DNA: TGTGCCACCTCCGGGGGCCCCCAAGAGACCCAGTACTTC; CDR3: CATSGGPQETQYF
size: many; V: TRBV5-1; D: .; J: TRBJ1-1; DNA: TGCGCCAGCAGCTTGGCCGGACTGGAAGAAGCTTTCTTT; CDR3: CASSLAGLEEAFF
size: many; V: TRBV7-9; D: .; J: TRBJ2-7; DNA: TGTGCCAGCAGCTTAGAGGCAGGCGAGCAGTACTTC; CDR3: CASSLEAGEQYF
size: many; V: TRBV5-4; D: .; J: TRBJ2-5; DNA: TGTGCCAGCAGCTTGCGACAGAAAGAGACCCAGTACTTC; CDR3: CASSLRQKETQYF
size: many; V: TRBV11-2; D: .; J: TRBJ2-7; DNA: TGTGCCAGCAGCCCCATTGGGACCGAGCAGTACTTC; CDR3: CASSPIGTEQYF
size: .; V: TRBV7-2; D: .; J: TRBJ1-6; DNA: TGTGCCAGCAGCTTATCAGCGGGCTCCTATAATTCACCCCTCCACTTT; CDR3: CASSLSAGSYNSPLHF
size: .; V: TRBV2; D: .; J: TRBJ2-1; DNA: TGTGCCAGCAGGACCGGAGGGAATGAGCAGTTCTTC; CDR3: CASRTGGNEQFF
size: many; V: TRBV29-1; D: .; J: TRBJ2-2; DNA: TGCAGCGTTGATAGCGGCTACACCGGGGAGCTGTTTTTT; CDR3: CSVDSGYTGELFF